Listed below are T cell receptor beta chains from one sample, sequenced in a study of T cell responses to AZD1222 COVID-19 vaccine. Clones were read by immunoSEQ multiplex PCR, and TCRdb kept only the in-frame ones, dropping some. The sample has about 110,000 clones, roughly 90% seen once. Sequenced here: peripheral blood, sampled on day 0 of AZD1222 vaccination. The receptors here all came from an adult in good health. CDR3s include the opening cysteine and the closing phenylalanine or tryptophan. The D gene is left open where the match is weak. Expanded clones get a size class; other rows say once, few or many, or leave the size out.

>TRBJ2-3|-|TRBV23-1|once|12
TGCGCCAGCACCCCAGGGAGAGATACGCAGTATTTT
CASTPGRDTQYF
>TRBJ2-2|TRBD1|TRBV28|-|15
TGTGCCAGCAGTCGTCCCGGGACAGGGTCCGGGGAGCTGTTTTTT
CASSRPGTGSGELFF
>TRBJ1-6|-|TRBV7-2|-|13
TGTGCCAGCAGCTTAGGGGGAAATTCACCCCTCCACTTT
CASSLGGNSPLHF
>TRBJ2-2|TRBD2|TRBV4-3|-|16
TGCGCCAGCAGCCAGCCTGGGACTAGCGTAGACGGGGAGCTGTTTTTT
CASSQPGTSVDGELFF
>TRBJ1-2|TRBD1|TRBV29-1|-|14
TGCAGCGTTGAAGATGGAGAGGGGGCGGGAGGCTACACCTTC
CSVEDGEGAGGYTF
>TRBJ1-6|-|TRBV2|-|14
TGTGCCAGCAGTGATTCAGACAATTTTTCACCCCTCCACTTT
CASSDSDNFSPLHF
>TRBJ1-5|-|TRBV5-1|-|16
TGCGCCAGCAGCCCGTTGCCCGGGTATAGCAATCAGCCCCAGCATTTT
CASSPLPGYSNQPQHF
>TRBJ1-2|-|TRBV5-4|-|16
TGTGCCAGCAGCTCGGGGGCAGGAGACTCTAACTATGGCTACACCTTC
CASSSGAGDSNYGYTF
>TRBJ1-5|-|TRBV10-3|-|16
TGTGCCATCAGTGAGTCGCTAGGAAGGGGGGATCAGCCCCAGCATTTT
CAISESLGRGDQPQHF
>TRBJ2-7|-|TRBV6-2/TRBV6-3|once|14
TGTGCCAGCAGTTACAATGGGATACGCTACGAGCAGTACTTC
CASSYNGIRYEQYF
>TRBJ1-1|TRBD1|TRBV19|-|17
TGTGCCAGTATCGTTGGAGGGACAGACCTAATGAACACTGAAGCTTTCTTT
CASIVGGTDLMNTEAFF
>TRBJ1-4|-|TRBV18|-|13
TGTGCCAGCTCACCCCCGCCCCGGGGACGACTGTTTTTT
CASSPPPRGRLFF
>TRBJ2-2|-|TRBV7-8|few|13
TGTGCCAGCAGCTTAAGGGAGACCGGGGAGCTGTTTTTT
CASSLRETGELFF
>TRBJ1-2|TRBD1|TRBV29-1|-|16
TGCAGCGTTGAAGAGGCAGGGGGCTACGCTAACTATGGCTACACCTTC
CSVEEAGGYANYGYTF
>TRBJ2-7|-|TRBV21-1|-|13
TGTGCCAGCAGCCCTGGACTAGCGGGAGGGGAGTACTTC
CASSPGLAGGEYF
>TRBJ1-1|-|TRBV11-2|-|13
TGTGCCAGCAGCTTAGATCTCGGTACTGAAGCTTTCTTT
CASSLDLGTEAFF
>TRBJ2-7|-|TRBV28|-|13
TGTGCCAGCCTCCCGGGGAGCTCCTACGAGCAGTACTTC
CASLPGSSYEQYF
>TRBJ1-5|-|TRBV7-8|-|14
TGTGCCAGCAGCGACACTGATAGCAATCAGCCCCAGCATTTT
CASSDTDSNQPQHF
>TRBJ1-1|-|TRBV15|-|15
TGTGCCACCAGCAGAGATTGGAGCCCGAACGCTGAAGCTTTCTTT
CATSRDWSPNAEAFF
>TRBJ1-4|-|TRBV7-9|-|17
TGTGCCAGCAGCTTAGGTCTCAGCCCGCCAACTAATGAAAAACTGTTTTTT
CASSLGLSPPTNEKLFF
>TRBJ2-2|-|TRBV12-3/TRBV12-4|-|12
TGTGCCAGCAGCCGAAGGGGCGGGGAGCTGTTTTTT
CASSRRGGELFF
>TRBJ2-1|-|TRBV24-1|-|17
TGTGCCACCAGTGACCATTTCCCGTCTAGAAGTCGCAATGAGCAGTTCTTC
CATSDHFPSRSRNEQFF
>TRBJ2-7|-|TRBV7-8|-|11
TGTGCCAGCAGCTTCGTCTACGAGCAGTACTTC
CASSFVYEQYF
>TRBJ1-1|-|TRBV18|-|16
TGTGCCAGCTCACCGTTCATGACAGGCATGAACACTGAAGCTTTCTTT
CASSPFMTGMNTEAFF
>TRBJ2-7|-|TRBV28|-|12
TGTGCCAGCAGTTCCGGAACCTACGAGCAGTACTTC
CASSSGTYEQYF
>TRBJ1-5|-|TRBV12-3/TRBV12-4|-|13
TGTGCCAGCAGTTTGGGGAGCAATCAGCCCCAGCATTTT
CASSLGSNQPQHF
>TRBJ2-3|-|TRBV6-1|-|15
TGTGCCAGCAGTGAAGCGCTTCTCGGCACAGATACGCAGTATTTT
CASSEALLGTDTQYF
>TRBJ1-2|-|TRBV6-4|-|16
TGTGCCAGCAGAACGGACAGTTGGGGTCCTAACTATGGCTACACCTTC
CASRTDSWGPNYGYTF